One and the same sample provided the 12 T cell receptor beta chains below, sequenced in a study of spatial heterogeneity in lung cancer. MiXCR, run by TCRdb on the 5' RACE reads, gives a single entry per CDR3 protein. The sample yields about 780 distinct CDR3 sequences, around 21% seen once. Described time point: sample taken at primary tumor resection. The study sequenced unsorted whole RNA from tumor, nontumor lung or frozen PBMC. This material consisted of PBMCs, taken at surgery. All receptors come from a male donor with early-stage non-small cell lung cancer.

On this clonotype itself: This beta chain is a stray sequence in a library constructed for alpha chains; its clone size is not meaningful. The chain couples TRBV7-8 to TRBJ2-1; 9 bases agree with TRBD1. V was clipped by 3 bases and J by 7 bases; unmatched bases: 4. The CDR3 has 14 residues. The V gene's germline CDR1 is SGHVS and CDR2 FQNEAQ. CDR3 loop: CASSLGTGFNEQFF. The CDR3 DNA sequence: TGTGCCAGCAGCTTGGGGACAGGGTTTAATGAGCAGTTCTTC.

As regards this clonotype: This beta chain is a stray sequence in a library constructed for alpha chains; its clone size is not meaningful. V is TRBV5-4 and J is TRBJ2-7, with 11 positions matching TRBD2. Losses at the gene ends were 3 bases for V and 9 bases for J; bases not matched to a gene: 8. There are 14 residues in the CDR3. Germline V gives CDR1 SGHNT, CDR2 YYREEE (reference sequence). The chain's CDR3 is CASSSIGLAGGQYF. As DNA, the CDR3 is TGTGCCAGCAGCTCCATCGGACTAGCGGGCGGGCAGTACTTC.

This clonotype rates as large. This beta chain is a stray read from a library made for alpha chains; its abundance is not meaningful. CDR3 residues: CASSPTPGTGYTGELFF. CDR3 bases: TGTGCCAGCTCACCCACACCCGGGACAGGGTACACCGGGGAGCTGTTTTTT. This chain uses TRBV18 with TRBJ2-2, with 9 bases matching TRBD1. The trim removed 3 bases at V and 3 bases at J, leaving 8 bases unmatched. The CDR3 loop spans 17 amino acids. Looked up from germline, CDR1 is KGHSH and CDR2 is LQKENI.

By frequency in the sample, this clonotype is large. For a library built for alpha chains, this beta chain is a stray read; little rests on its size. The chain couples TRBV3-2 to TRBJ2-3; TRBD2 reflects the table's D call only, with no check against the DNA. TRBV3-2 is a listed pseudogene. The CDR3 is made up of 15 amino acids. CDR3 amino acids: CASPRLAGAADTQYF. CDR3 bases: TGTGCCAGCCCCCGGCTAGCGGGGGCTGCTGATACGCAGTATTTT.

As concerns this clonotype: The size of this beta chain means little, since it is a stray read in a library made for alpha chains. V is TRBV28 and J is TRBJ2-3; D may be TRBD1 or TRBD2 (5 bases each). Trimming left V 6 bases short and J 2 bases short, with 9 bases between. Germline V gene data show CDR1 as MDHEN and CDR2 as SYDVKM. CDR3 length: 13 residues. The CDR3 protein is CASRRDPTDTQYF. CDR3 in DNA: TGTGCCAGCAGAAGGGACCCCACAGATACGCAGTATTTT. The full variable domain, completed using reference TRBV28 and TRBJ2-3, is DVKVTQSSRYLVKRTGEKVFLECVQDMDHENMFWYRQDPGLGLRLIYFSYDVKMKEKGDIPEGYSVSREKKERFSLILESASTNQTSMYLCASRRDPTDTQYFGPGTRLTVL.

A remark on this clonotype: A library made for alpha chains picked up this beta chain off target, so its size means little. The chain recombines TRBV10-2 with TRBJ2-5, with a possible D match to TRBD1 (6 bases). Germline CDR1 and CDR2: WSHSY and SAAADI. The ends were cut back, 8 bases at V and 3 bases at J, with 13 bases in the middle. This CDR3 spans 13 amino acids. In DNA, the CDR3 is TGCGCCAGCTCGCTTACAGGGAAAGAGACCCAGTACTTC. It specifies CASSLTGKETQYF.

This clonotype is large (0.1 to 1%). With the library built for alpha chains, this beta chain is off target and its frequency is not meaningful. This chain connects TRBV29-1 to TRBJ2-5; D remains unclear. Per the germline V gene, CDR1 is SQVTM and CDR2 is ANQGSEA. CDR3 length equals 14 residues. V shed 4 bases and J shed 2 bases, with 14 bases lying between them. CDR3 bases: TGCAGCGTTGCGGCGGCAGGAGAACAAGAGACCCAGTACTTC. Residues: CSVAAAGEQETQYF. The full variable domain, completed using reference TRBV29-1 and TRBJ2-5, is SAVISQKPSRDICQRGTSLTIQCQVDSQVTMMFWYRQQPGQSLTLIATANQGSEATYESGFVIDKFPISRPNLTFSTLTVSNMSPEDSSIYLCSVAAAGEQETQYFGPGTRLLVL.

With respect to this clonotype: This beta chain slipped into a library made for alpha chains as a stray read, so its size is not meaningful. The V call is TRBV6-5, the J call TRBJ2-7; 7 nucleotides match TRBD1. The junction had 8 bases not matched to a gene; V was cut back by 8 bases and J by 4 bases. This CDR3 has 13 amino acids. Per germline, CDR1 MNHEY and CDR2 SVGAGI. CDR3 loop: CASWDRVLYEQYF. The CDR3 DNA follows: TGTGCCAGCTGGGACAGAGTCCTGTACGAGCAGTACTTC.

By proportion, this clonotype is large. This beta chain lies outside the target of a library built for alpha chains; its clone size means little. The chain employs TRBV12-3 or TRBV12-4 and TRBJ1-5; no definite D call. The length of the CDR3 is 15 residues. Trimming removed 5 bases from V and 0 bases from J, with 11 bases in between. The CDR3 spells CASSGGIYSNQPQHF. The CDR3 nucleotides are TGTGCCAGCAGTGGAGGAATCTATAGCAATCAGCCCCAGCATTTT.

This clonotype was seen more than once but under ten times. The size of this beta chain means little, since it is a stray read in a library made for alpha chains. The gene calls are TRBV27 and TRBJ2-1; 10 nucleotides line up with TRBD2. Per germline, CDR1 MNHEY and CDR2 SMNVEV (reference sequence). CDR3 length equals 17 residues. V lost 0 bases and J lost 10; bases outside the gene matches: 12. In DNA, the CDR3 is TGTGCCAGCAGTTTATCTGATTCAGCGGGGGGGCGTGGGGAGCAGTTCTTC. It yields the protein CASSLSDSAGGRGEQFF.

Concerning this clonotype: This beta chain represents an off-target read in a library built for alpha chains; its size is of limited meaning. This rearrangement joins TRBV7-9 to TRBJ2-7; either TRBD1 or TRBD2 may fit D (6 bases each). CDR1 SEHNR and CDR2 FQNEAQ come from the germline V gene (reference sequence). Trimming pared 5 bases from V and 0 bases from J, leaving 11 bases between. This CDR3 contains 14 residues. The CDR3: CASSPRGPSYEQYF. DNA of the CDR3: TGTGCCAGCAGCCCTCGGGGGCCCTCCTACGAGCAGTACTTC.

Within the sample, this clonotype is large. The library was built for alpha chains, so this beta chain is an off-target read and its size means little. CDR3 nucleotide sequence: TGTGCCAGCAGCTCGGACCCGAACACCGGGGAGCTGTTTTTT. Its translation is CASSSDPNTGELFF. The rearrangement joins TRBV5-4 to TRBJ2-2; D gene uncertain. The germline gives CDR1 SGHNT, CDR2 YYREEE (reference sequence). This CDR3 spans 14 amino acids. The germline V and J ends were trimmed by 3 bases and 0 bases, with 6 bases remaining between them.